This paragraph reports one TCR beta chain. This specimen comes from a study of preoperative IRX-2 immunotherapy in early breast cancer. The CDR3 length is 15 residues. Trimming left V 6 bases short and J 6 bases short, with 21 bases between. Germline CDR1 and CDR2: LNHDA and SQIVND (reference sequence). As to treatment: preoperative locoregional IRX-2 cytokine immunotherapy. This phase Ib study tested locoregional IRX-2 cytokine immunotherapy given before surgery. The protocol was immunoSEQ multiplex PCR, while the TCRdb copy is restricted to in-frame clones and leaves out a portion. The data contain 2,500 to 4,000 clones, more than 65% of them singletons.

The specimen was tumor tissue, collected after IRX-2 immunotherapy. This chain connects TRBV19 to TRBJ2-7; tentatively, D is TRBD1 or TRBD2 (5 bases each). The TCR was taken from a human donor with breast cancer. The CDR3 region has the DNA TGTGCCAGTAGCTCGGTACAGGCGGGTTTGGGCGAGCAGTACTTC. It is translated as CASSSVQAGLGEQYF.